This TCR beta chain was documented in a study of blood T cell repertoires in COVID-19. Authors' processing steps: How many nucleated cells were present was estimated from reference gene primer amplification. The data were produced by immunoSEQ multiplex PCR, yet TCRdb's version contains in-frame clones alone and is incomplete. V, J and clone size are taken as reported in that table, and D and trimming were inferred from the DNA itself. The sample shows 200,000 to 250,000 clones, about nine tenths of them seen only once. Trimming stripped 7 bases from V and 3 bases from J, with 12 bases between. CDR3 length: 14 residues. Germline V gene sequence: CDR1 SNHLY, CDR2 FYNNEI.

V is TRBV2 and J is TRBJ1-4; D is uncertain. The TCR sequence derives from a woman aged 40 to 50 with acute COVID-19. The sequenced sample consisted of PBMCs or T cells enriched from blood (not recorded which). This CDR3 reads CASKITESNEKLFF. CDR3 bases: TGTGCCAGCAAAATAACGGAGTCTAATGAAAAACTGTTTTTT.